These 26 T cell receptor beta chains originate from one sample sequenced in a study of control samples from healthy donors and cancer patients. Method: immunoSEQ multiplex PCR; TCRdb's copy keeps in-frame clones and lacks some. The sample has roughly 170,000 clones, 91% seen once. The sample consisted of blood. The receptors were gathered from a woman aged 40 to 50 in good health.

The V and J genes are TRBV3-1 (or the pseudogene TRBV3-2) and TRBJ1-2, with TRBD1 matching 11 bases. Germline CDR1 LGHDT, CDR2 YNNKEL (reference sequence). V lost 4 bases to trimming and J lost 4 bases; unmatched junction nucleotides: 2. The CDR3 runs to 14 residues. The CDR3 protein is CASSPGQGAYGYTF. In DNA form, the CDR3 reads TGTGCCAGCAGCCCCGGACAGGGGGCCTATGGCTACACCTTC.

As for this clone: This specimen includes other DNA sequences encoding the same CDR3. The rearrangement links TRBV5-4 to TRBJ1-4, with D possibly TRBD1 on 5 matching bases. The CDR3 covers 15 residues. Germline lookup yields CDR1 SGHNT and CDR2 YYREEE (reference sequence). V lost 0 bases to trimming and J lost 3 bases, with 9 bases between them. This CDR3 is CASSLALGANEKLFF. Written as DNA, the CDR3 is TGTGCCAGCAGCTTGGCTTTAGGGGCTAATGAAAAACTGTTTTTT.

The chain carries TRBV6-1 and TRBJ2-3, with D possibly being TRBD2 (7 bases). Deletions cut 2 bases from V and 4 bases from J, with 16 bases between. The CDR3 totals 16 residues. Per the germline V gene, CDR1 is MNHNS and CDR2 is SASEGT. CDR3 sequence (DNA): TGTGCCAGCAGTGAATCTGGAGGGGGGGCCTCAGATACGCAGTATTTT. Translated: CASSESGGGASDTQYF.

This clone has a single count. CDR3 sequence: CASSLASVVYGYTF. As DNA, the CDR3 is TGTGCCAGCAGCTTAGCTTCTGTAGTCTATGGCTACACCTTC. The chain uses TRBV7-9 and TRBJ1-2; D is ambiguous. Trimming cost V 0 bases and J 4 bases, with 9 bases left between them. Germline loops: CDR1 SEHNR, CDR2 FQNEAQ (reference sequence). This CDR3 spans 14 amino acids.

Written as DNA, the CDR3 is TGTGCCAGCAGCTACGGACAGACCTACGAGCAGTACTTC. Translation gives CASSYGQTYEQYF. The chain uses TRBV11-3 and TRBJ2-7; the D gene is possibly TRBD1 (6 bases). The V and J ends lost 4 bases and 2 bases respectively, with 9 bases between them. Per germline, CDR1 SGHNT and CDR2 YENEEA. CDR3 length: 13 residues. Drawing the rest from reference TRBV11-3 and TRBJ2-7, the complete variable domain is EAGVVQSPRYKIIEKKQPVAFWCNPISGHNTLYWYLQNLGQGPELLIRYENEEAVDDSQLPKDRFSAERLKGVDSTLKIQPAELGDSAVYLCASSYGQTYEQYFGPGTRLTVT.

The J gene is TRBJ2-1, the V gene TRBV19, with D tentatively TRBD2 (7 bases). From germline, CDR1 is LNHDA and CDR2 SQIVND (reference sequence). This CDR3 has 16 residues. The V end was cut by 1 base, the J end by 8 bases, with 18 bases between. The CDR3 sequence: CASSIGDVGGGYEQFF. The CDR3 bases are TGTGCCAGTAGTATAGGTGACGTAGGGGGGGGCTATGAGCAGTTCTTC.

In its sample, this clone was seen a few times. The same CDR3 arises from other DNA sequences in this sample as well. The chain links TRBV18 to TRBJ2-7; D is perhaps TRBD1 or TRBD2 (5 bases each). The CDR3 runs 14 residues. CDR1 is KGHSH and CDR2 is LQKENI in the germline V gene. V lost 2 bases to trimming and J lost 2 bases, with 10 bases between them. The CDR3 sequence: CASSPGTGPYEQYF. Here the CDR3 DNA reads TGTGCCAGCTCACCAGGTACGGGGCCCTACGAGCAGTACTTC.

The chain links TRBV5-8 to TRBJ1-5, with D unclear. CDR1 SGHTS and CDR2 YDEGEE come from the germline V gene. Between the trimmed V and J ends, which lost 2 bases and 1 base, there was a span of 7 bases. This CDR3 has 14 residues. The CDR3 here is CASSFVGSNQPQHF. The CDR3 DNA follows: TGTGCCAGCAGCTTCGTGGGGAGCAATCAGCCCCAGCATTTT.

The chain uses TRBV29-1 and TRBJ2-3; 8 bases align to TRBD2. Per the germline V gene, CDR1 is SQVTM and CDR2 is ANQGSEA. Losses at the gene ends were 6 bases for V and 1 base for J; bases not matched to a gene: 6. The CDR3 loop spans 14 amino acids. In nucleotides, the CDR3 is TGCAGCGTCACACGGGGGGGCGGCACAGATACGCAGTATTTT. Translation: CSVTRGGGTDTQYF.

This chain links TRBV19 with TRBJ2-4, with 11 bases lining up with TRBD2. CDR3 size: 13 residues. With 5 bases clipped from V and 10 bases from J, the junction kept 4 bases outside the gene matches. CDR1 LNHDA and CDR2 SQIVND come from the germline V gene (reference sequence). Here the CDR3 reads CASSPLAGGIQYF. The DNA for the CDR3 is TGTGCCAGTAGTCCCCTAGCGGGGGGAATTCAGTACTTC. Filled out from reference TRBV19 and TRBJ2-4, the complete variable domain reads DGGITQSPKYLFRKEGQNVTLSCEQNLNHDAMYWYRQDPGQGLRLIYYSQIVNDFQKGDIAEGYSVSREKKESFPLTVTSAQKNPTAFYLCASSPLAGGIQYFGAGTRLSVL.

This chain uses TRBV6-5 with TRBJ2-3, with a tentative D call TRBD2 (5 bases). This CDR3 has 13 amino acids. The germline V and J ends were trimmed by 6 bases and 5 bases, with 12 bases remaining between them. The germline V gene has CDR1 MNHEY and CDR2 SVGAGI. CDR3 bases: TGTGCCAGCAGACCGGCGGGTTTAGATACGCAGTATTTT. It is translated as CASRPAGLDTQYF.

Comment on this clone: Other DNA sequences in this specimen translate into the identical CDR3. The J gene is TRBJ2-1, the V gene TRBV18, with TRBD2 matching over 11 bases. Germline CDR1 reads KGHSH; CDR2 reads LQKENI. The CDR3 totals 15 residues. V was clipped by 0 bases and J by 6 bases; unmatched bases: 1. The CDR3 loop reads CASSPPSGGANEQFF. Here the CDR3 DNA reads TGTGCCAGCTCACCACCTAGCGGGGGGGCCAATGAGCAGTTCTTC.

CDR3 protein: CASSLEPTDTEAFF. In DNA form, the CDR3 reads TGTGCCAGCAGTCTTGAACCGACCGACACTGAAGCTTTCTTT. The chain links TRBV28 to TRBJ1-1; D is ambiguous. Trimming took 5 bases from V and 3 from J, leaving 13 bases between them. Germline V CDR1 and CDR2: MDHEN, SYDVKM. The CDR3 length is 14 residues.

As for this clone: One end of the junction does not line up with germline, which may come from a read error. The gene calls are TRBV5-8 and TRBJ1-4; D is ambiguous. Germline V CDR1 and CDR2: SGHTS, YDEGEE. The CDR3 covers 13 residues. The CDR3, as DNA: TGTGCCAGCAACTTGCCAGGCCCTGAAAAACTGTTTTTT. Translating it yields CASNLPGPEKLFF.

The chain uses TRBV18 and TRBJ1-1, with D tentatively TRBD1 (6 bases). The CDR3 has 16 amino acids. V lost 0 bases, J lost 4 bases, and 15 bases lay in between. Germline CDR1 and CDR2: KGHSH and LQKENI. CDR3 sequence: CASSPPEFRGFTEAFF. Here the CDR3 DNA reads TGTGCCAGCTCACCACCGGAATTTAGGGGGTTCACTGAAGCTTTCTTT. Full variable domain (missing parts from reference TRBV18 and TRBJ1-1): NAGVMQNPRHLVRRRGQEARLRCSPMKGHSHVYWYRQLPEEGLKFMVYLQKENIIDESGMPKERFSAEFPKEGPSILRIQQVVRGDSAAYFCASSPPEFRGFTEAFFGQGTRLTVV.

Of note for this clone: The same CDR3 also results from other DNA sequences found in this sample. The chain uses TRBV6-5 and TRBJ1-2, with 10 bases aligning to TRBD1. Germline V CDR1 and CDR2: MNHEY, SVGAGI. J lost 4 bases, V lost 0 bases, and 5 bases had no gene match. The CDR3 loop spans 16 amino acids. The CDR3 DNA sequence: TGTGCCAGCAGTTACTCGAGGACAGGGGGGGGCTATGGCTACACCTTC. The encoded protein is CASSYSRTGGGYGYTF.

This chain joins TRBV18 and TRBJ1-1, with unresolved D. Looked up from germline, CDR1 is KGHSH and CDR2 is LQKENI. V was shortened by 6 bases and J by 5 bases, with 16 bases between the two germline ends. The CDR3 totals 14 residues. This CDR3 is CASSRGGSGTEAFF. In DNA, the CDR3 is TGTGCCAGCTCCCGGGGAGGGAGTGGTACTGAAGCTTTCTTT. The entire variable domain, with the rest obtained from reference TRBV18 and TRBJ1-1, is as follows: NAGVMQNPRHLVRRRGQEARLRCSPMKGHSHVYWYRQLPEEGLKFMVYLQKENIIDESGMPKERFSAEFPKEGPSILRIQQVVRGDSAAYFCASSRGGSGTEAFFGQGTRLTVV.

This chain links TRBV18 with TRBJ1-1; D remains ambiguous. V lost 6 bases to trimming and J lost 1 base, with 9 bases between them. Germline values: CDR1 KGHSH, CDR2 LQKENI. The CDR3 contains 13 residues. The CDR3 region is CASSAEGNTEAFF. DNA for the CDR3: TGTGCCAGCTCGGCAGAAGGGAACACTGAAGCTTTCTTT.

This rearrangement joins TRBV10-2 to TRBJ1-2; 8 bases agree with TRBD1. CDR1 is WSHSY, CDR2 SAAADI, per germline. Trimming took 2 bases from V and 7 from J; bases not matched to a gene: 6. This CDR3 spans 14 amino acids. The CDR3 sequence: CASSEPWTGSGYTF. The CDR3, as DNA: TGCGCCAGCAGTGAGCCCTGGACAGGGTCTGGCTACACCTTC.

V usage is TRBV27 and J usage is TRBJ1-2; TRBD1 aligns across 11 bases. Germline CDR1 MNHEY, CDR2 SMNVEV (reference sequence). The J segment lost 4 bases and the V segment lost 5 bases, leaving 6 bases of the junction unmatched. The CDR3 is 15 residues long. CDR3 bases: TGTGCCAGCAGTCCGGGGACAGGGGGGACCTATGGCTACACCTTC. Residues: CASSPGTGGTYGYTF.

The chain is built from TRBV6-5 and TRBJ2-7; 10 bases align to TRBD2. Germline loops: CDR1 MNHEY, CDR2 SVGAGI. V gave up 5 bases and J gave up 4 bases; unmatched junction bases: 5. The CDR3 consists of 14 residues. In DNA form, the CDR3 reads TGTGCCAGCAGTATGGCTAGCGGGGGTTACGAGCAGTACTTC. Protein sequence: CASSMASGGYEQYF.

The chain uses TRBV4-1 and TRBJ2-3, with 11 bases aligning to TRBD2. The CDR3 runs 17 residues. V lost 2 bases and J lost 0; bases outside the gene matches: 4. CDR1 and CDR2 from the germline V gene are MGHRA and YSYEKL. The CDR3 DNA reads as TGCGCCAGCAGCCAATCTAGCGGGGGGATTAGCACAGATACGCAGTATTTT. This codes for CASSQSSGGISTDTQYF.

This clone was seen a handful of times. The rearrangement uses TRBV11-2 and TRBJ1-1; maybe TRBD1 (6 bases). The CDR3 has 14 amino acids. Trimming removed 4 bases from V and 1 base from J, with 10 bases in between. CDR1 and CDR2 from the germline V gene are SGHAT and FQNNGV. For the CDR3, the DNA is TGTGCCAGCAGCTGGGGGCCCTCGAACACTGAAGCTTTCTTT. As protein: CASSWGPSNTEAFF.

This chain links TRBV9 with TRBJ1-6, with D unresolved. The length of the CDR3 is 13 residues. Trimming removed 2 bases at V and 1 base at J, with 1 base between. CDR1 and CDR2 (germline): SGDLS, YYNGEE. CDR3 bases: TGTGCCAGCAGCGTTTCCTATAATTCACCCCTCCACTTT. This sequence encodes CASSVSYNSPLHF.

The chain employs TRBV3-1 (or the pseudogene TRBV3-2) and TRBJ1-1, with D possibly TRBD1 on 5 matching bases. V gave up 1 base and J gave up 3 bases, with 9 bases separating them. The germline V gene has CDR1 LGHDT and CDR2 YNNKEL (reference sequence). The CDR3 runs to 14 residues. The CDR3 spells CASSQVVGDTEAFF. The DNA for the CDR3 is TGTGCCAGCAGCCAAGTGGTGGGGGACACTGAAGCTTTCTTT.

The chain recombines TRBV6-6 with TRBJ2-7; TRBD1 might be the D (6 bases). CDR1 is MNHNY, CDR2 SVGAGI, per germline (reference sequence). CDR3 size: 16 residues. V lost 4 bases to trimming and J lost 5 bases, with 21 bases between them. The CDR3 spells CASSSTPRGGIDEQYF. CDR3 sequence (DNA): TGTGCCAGCAGTTCTACCCCCCGAGGGGGTATCGACGAGCAGTACTTC.